The clone carrying this TCR beta chain was found a few times. Its antigen is undetermined. Trimming stripped 1 base from V and 7 bases from J, with 7 bases between. Germline V gives CDR1 SQVTM, CDR2 ANQGSEA. This CDR3 is 11 amino acids long. The method was immunoSEQ multiplex PCR; TCRdb's version includes in-frame clones alone and lacks a portion of them. The table records about 110,000 clones, approximately 84% of them present only once. The record originates from a study of T cell responses to AZD1222 COVID-19 vaccine. The study, taken as a whole, reports: Only five to seven AZD1222 recipients were seropositive at baseline.

This specimen was peripheral blood, taken on day 0 of AZD1222 vaccination. The sequence was obtained from an adult in good health. The chain combines TRBV29-1 with TRBJ1-2, with D hard to call. CDR3 amino acids: CSVEGPVGYTF. CDR3 DNA: TGCAGCGTTGAAGGGCCCGTTGGCTACACCTTC.